Described below is a single TCR beta chain sequence and its context. Its antigen is currently unknown. These data are taken from a study of T cell repertoires in cytomegalovirus infection. For the study at large: Matching HLA type and CMV infection were both indicated by public TCR beta signatures.

V trimming: 6 bases; J trimming: 2 bases; junction bases outside the gene matches: 5. This CDR3 has 15 residues. CDR1 and CDR2 from the germline V gene are MNHEY and SVGEGT. Study findings and constraints: Based on cumulative public TCR beta family frequency, carriers of CMV plus the relevant HLA were identified. Dominating the ex vivo response were HLA-C-restricted CMV-specific TCR beta clonotypes.

TCRdb recomputed calls from the reads with MiXCR, one row per CDR3 protein. Of about 100,000 distinct CDR3 sequences listed, about a quarter are singletons. What was sequenced was CD8+ T cells from PBMCs. This TCR derives from a human donor in good health (CMV status not recorded). Some clones in this sample may be carry-over from other donors' samples. This chain joins TRBV6-2 or TRBV6-3 and TRBJ2-1; 9 nucleotides align to TRBD1. CDR3 residues: CASSQGQGPYNEQFF. DNA of the CDR3: TGTGCCAGCAGCCAGGGACAGGGCCCCTACAATGAGCAGTTCTTC.